Given below is one T cell receptor beta chain in context. The data are from a study of blood T cell repertoires in COVID-19. Study-wide background: The United States, Italy and Spain were the sources of the acute and convalescent COVID-19 samples. Nucleic acid was either cDNA or gDNA, and it came from T cells, B-cell-depleted T cells, or PBMCs.

In the authors' methods: The assay estimated nucleated cells by amplifying reference gene primers. Assay: immunoSEQ multiplex PCR; the TCRdb copy retains only in-frame clones and omits some. From that table come the V and J calls and clone size; the DNA was used to work out D and trimming. The table includes 99,000 or so clones, 80% to 85% detected once. The CDR3 consists of 15 residues. The germline V gene encodes CDR1 SGHTA and CDR2 FQGTGA. Trimming pared 5 bases from V and 5 bases from J, leaving 16 bases between. Specimen: peripheral blood. J is TRBJ2-1 and V is TRBV7-3; tentatively, D is TRBD2 (6 bases). The TCR originated in a man aged 70 or older with active or convalescent COVID-19. The CDR3 loop is CASSLTSTRNNEQFF. In DNA, the CDR3 is TGTGCCAGCAGCCTGACCTCGACTAGGAACAATGAGCAGTTCTTC.